These 25 T cell receptor beta chains share one sample of origin, sequenced in a study of blood T cells in healthy people across ages. Using a J-beta primer mix together with a sample-barcoded 5' primer, a second PCR was run for about 6 to 11 cycles. One entry per CDR3 protein results from TCRdb running MiXCR on the 5' RACE reads. This table holds 1.5 million to 2 million distinct CDR3 sequences, under 30% found once. The sample comprised blood. All receptors derive from a woman aged 25 to 45 in good health.

About this clonotype: This clone may be a read error of a much larger clone one base away. The V gene is TRBV29-1, the J gene TRBJ2-1; 9 bases agree with TRBD2. Germline V CDR1 and CDR2: SQVTM, ANQGSEA. This CDR3 is built from 14 residues. Trimming cost V 6 bases and J 7 bases; bases outside gene matches: 10. Here the CDR3 reads CSVGLAGSQNEQFF. In DNA form, the CDR3 reads TGCAGCGTGGGCCTAGCGGGGAGCCAGAATGAGCAGTTCTTC.

A remark on this clonotype: A much larger clone differs from this one at a single base, so this may be a read error. Without the conserved terminal phenylalanine or tryptophan, this CDR3 likely stems from a read error. This chain links TRBV5-1 with TRBJ2-7; TRBD2 matches 12 bases. The CDR3 has 13 amino acids. V lost 4 bases to trimming and J lost 10 bases; unmatched junction nucleotides: 6. From germline, CDR1 is SGHRS and CDR2 YFSETQ. Written as DNA, the CDR3 is TGCGCCAGCAGCCCGACTAGCGGGAGACCTCAGTACCTC. Its translation: CASSPTSGRPQYL.

This clonotype was seen many times. The chain combines TRBV20-1 with TRBJ2-7, with TRBD1 matching over 8 bases. V dropped 0 bases and J dropped 1; count of bases not matched to a gene: 5. The length of the CDR3 is 15 residues. The V gene's germline CDR1 is DFQATT and CDR2 SNEGSKA (reference sequence). The DNA of the CDR3 is TGCAGTGCTAGAGACTCGGACAGGGATTCCTACGAGCAGTACTTC. Amino acid sequence: CSARDSDRDSYEQYF.

This clonotype was picked up a small number of times. This rearrangement joins TRBV11-2 to TRBJ2-4; D tentatively reads TRBD1 or TRBD2 (5 bases each). This CDR3 has 13 residues. V shed 8 bases and J shed 1 base, with 9 bases lying between them. Germline V gene lookup returns CDR1 SGHAT and CDR2 FQNNGV. The CDR3 is CASGGKAKNIQYF. The CDR3 bases are TGTGCCAGCGGGGGAAAGGCCAAAAACATTCAGTACTTC.

Only a few counts were recorded for this clonotype. The V and J genes are TRBV5-1 and TRBJ2-7; D not certain. The V end was cut by 2 bases, the J end by 9 bases, with 9 bases between. Germline CDR1 reads SGHRS; CDR2 reads YFSETQ. CDR3 length: 11 amino acids. The CDR3 bases are TGCGCCAGCAGCTTCGGACGTGTGCAGTACTTC. Encoded protein: CASSFGRVQYF.

This clonotype was seen at least ten times. J is TRBJ2-7 and V is TRBV5-1, with 7 bases aligning to TRBD2. Germline lookup yields CDR1 SGHRS and CDR2 YFSETQ. CDR3 size: 15 residues. J was trimmed by 5 bases and V by 4 bases; bases with no gene match: 12. CDR3: CASSNQRGRDHEQYF. CDR3 bases: TGCGCCAGCAGCAACCAGCGGGGCCGCGACCACGAGCAGTACTTC. The complete variable domain, with remaining parts taken from reference TRBV5-1 and TRBJ2-7, reads KAGVTQTPRYLIKTRGQQVTLSCSPISGHRSVSWYQQTPGQGLQFLFEYFSETQRNKGNFPGRFSGRQFSNSRSEMNVSTLELGDSALYLCASSNQRGRDHEQYFGPGTRLTVT.

The CDR3 here is CASSLVRGQTQYF. The CDR3 DNA is TGTGCCAGCAGCTTAGTTAGGGGACAGACCCAGTACTTC. The chain employs TRBV11-2 and TRBJ2-5; either TRBD1 or TRBD2 may fit D (5 bases each). Germline V gene data show CDR1 as SGHAT and CDR2 as FQNNGV. V lost 1 base and J 6 bases, leaving 9 bases between the germline ends. The CDR3 contains 13 residues.

This clonotype was counted between two and nine times. The V and J genes are TRBV28 and TRBJ1-2; 8 bases are shared with TRBD1. Germline CDR1 is MDHEN and CDR2 is SYDVKM. Trimming removed 6 bases from V and 4 bases from J; junction bases left unmatched: 10. The CDR3 spans 15 residues. The chain's CDR3 is CASRDNDRGSYGYTF. CDR3 DNA: TGTGCCAGCAGAGATAATGACAGGGGCTCCTATGGCTACACCTTC.

This clonotype was recorded a few times. The chain uses TRBV9 and TRBJ2-1; 8 positions agree with TRBD2. CDR3 length equals 16 residues. The ends lost 0 bases at V and 6 bases at J; junction bases unmatched: 8. Germline V CDR1 and CDR2: SGDLS, YYNGEE. CDR3 bases: TGTGCCAGCAGCGTAGGGGAGCGGGGGAATTTCAATGAGCAGTTCTTC. Protein: CASSVGERGNFNEQFF.

The chain carries TRBV12-3 or TRBV12-4 and TRBJ1-2; the D is unclear. This CDR3 spans 12 amino acids. V lost 6 bases, J lost 5 bases, and 10 bases lay in between. CDR3 amino acids: CASSSLPYGYTF. The CDR3, as DNA: TGTGCCAGCAGCTCCCTACCGTATGGCTACACCTTC.

This clonotype was counted at least ten times. The chain has TRBV11-2 and TRBJ2-5; 9 nucleotides agree with TRBD2. The CDR3 extends over 15 amino acids. V lost 2 bases and J lost 2; bases outside the gene matches: 3. Germline V CDR1 and CDR2: SGHAT, FQNNGV. The CDR3 reads CASSLRTSDQETQYF. CDR3 nucleotides: TGTGCCAGCAGCTTAAGGACTAGCGATCAAGAGACCCAGTACTTC.

This clonotype was seen at least ten times. The rearrangement links TRBV11-2 to TRBJ1-2, with 11 bases that match TRBD1. The germline gives CDR1 SGHAT, CDR2 FQNNGV. V was pared by 1 base and J by 5 bases, with 3 bases of the junction left unmatched. The CDR3 loop spans 15 amino acids. The CDR3 DNA sequence: TGTGCCAGCAGCTTAGGGACAGGGGGCCGGTATGGCTACACCTTC. Residues: CASSLGTGGRYGYTF.

This clonotype showed up just a few times. The V call is TRBV20-1, the J call TRBJ2-5; D assignment may be TRBD1 or TRBD2 (5 bases each). The length of the CDR3 is 13 residues. The germline V gene has CDR1 DFQATT and CDR2 SNEGSKA (reference sequence). V lost 2 bases, J lost 5 bases, and 12 bases lay in between. For the CDR3, the DNA is TGCAGTGCTAGACCCTCGGGGCTCGAGACCCAGTACTTC. Its translation: CSARPSGLETQYF.

The rearrangement uses TRBV28 and TRBJ2-7; D uncertain. The germline V gene has CDR1 MDHEN and CDR2 SYDVKM. With 5 bases removed from V and 0 bases from J, the gap between germline ends came to 14 bases. This CDR3 region has 15 residues. CDR3 sequence reads: CASSTPLAFSYEQYF. CDR3 DNA sequence: TGTGCCAGCAGTACCCCTCTGGCCTTCTCCTACGAGCAGTACTTC. Using reference TRBV28 and TRBJ2-7 for the parts outside the CDR3, the full variable domain is DVKVTQSSRYLVKRTGEKVFLECVQDMDHENMFWYRQDPGLGLRLIYFSYDVKMKEKGDIPEGYSVSREKKERFSLILESASTNQTSMYLCASSTPLAFSYEQYFGPGTRLTVT.

The V gene is TRBV18, the J gene TRBJ1-2, with no clear D. CDR1 and CDR2 (germline): KGHSH, LQKENI. The V and J ends lost 1 base and 5 bases respectively, with 14 bases between them. This CDR3 is built from 15 residues. CDR3 coding DNA: TGTGCCAGCTCACCACTCCATAACGAGAGATATGGCTACACCTTC. Protein sequence: CASSPLHNERYGYTF.

Ten or more counts support this clonotype. The chain links TRBV5-5 to TRBJ2-1; D possibly corresponds to TRBD2 (6 bases). The CDR3 is 16 residues long. V was shortened by 1 base and J by 3 bases, with 14 bases between the two germline ends. Per the germline V gene, CDR1 is SGHKS and CDR2 is YYEKEE (reference sequence). CDR3 protein: CASSLSRDWDYNEQFF. Here the CDR3 DNA reads TGTGCCAGCAGCTTGTCGCGGGACTGGGACTACAATGAGCAGTTCTTC.

This clonotype was observed a few times. Its ends do not fully match the called genes, so a read error is possible. The gene calls are TRBV9 and TRBJ2-1, with TRBD2 matching over 9 bases. The germline V gene has CDR1 SGDLS and CDR2 YYNGEE. The CDR3 sequence is 14 residues long. CDR3 residues: CAGSRLAGLNEQFF. CDR3 DNA: TGTGCCGGCAGCAGGCTAGCGGGGTTGAATGAGCAGTTCTTC. Drawing the rest from reference TRBV9 and TRBJ2-1, the complete variable domain is DSGVTQTPKHLITATGQRVTLRCSPRSGDLSVYWYQQSLDQGLQFLIQYYNGEERAKGNILERFSAQQFPDLHSELNLSSLELGDSALYFCAGSRLAGLNEQFFGPGTRLTVL.

This clonotype was detected ten times or more. This chain joins TRBV2 and TRBJ1-5; D unresolved. Germline V gene data show CDR1 as SNHLY and CDR2 as FYNNEI. The CDR3 has 14 amino acids. Trimming cost V 4 bases and J 0 bases, with 7 bases left between them. CDR3 nucleotide sequence: TGTGCCAGCAGTGTGTCGGGTAGCAATCAGCCCCAGCATTTT. Its protein product is CASSVSGSNQPQHF.

The genes are TRBV29-1 and TRBJ1-1, with D uncertain. The CDR3 runs to 14 residues. Germline CDR1 SQVTM, CDR2 ANQGSEA. V was pared by 6 bases and J by 0 bases, with 14 bases between. The CDR3 loop reads CSVAKVEVNTEAFF. The CDR3, as DNA: TGCAGCGTCGCGAAGGTGGAGGTGAACACTGAAGCTTTCTTT.

This clonotype was seen more than once but under ten times. CDR3 bases: TGCAGTGCGCTACTAGAATCGGGCACAGATACGCAGTATTTT. Protein: CSALLESGTDTQYF. This sequence joins TRBV20-1 and TRBJ2-3, with D possibly being TRBD2 (5 bases). The germline CDR1 and CDR2 sequences are DFQATT and SNEGSKA (reference sequence). V lost 6 bases and J lost 1, with 14 bases in between. The CDR3 runs 14 residues.

This clonotype was observed a few times. Here the CDR3 reads CASIQGGRLAGGPSVRTDEQFF. The CDR3 DNA is TGTGCCAGCATCCAGGGGGGGCGACTAGCGGGGGGGCCATCGGTGCGTACAGATGAGCAGTTCTTC. V and J are TRBV11-2 and TRBJ2-1; 14 bases fit TRBD2. Losses at the gene ends were 7 bases for V and 8 bases for J; bases not matched to a gene: 28. Germline loops: CDR1 SGHAT, CDR2 FQNNGV. CDR3 length: 22 residues. The whole variable domain, filled in from reference TRBV11-2 and TRBJ2-1, reads EAGVAQSPRYKIIEKRQSVAFWCNPISGHATLYWYQQILGQGPKLLIQFQNNGVVDDSQLPKDRFSAERLKGVDSTLKIQPAKLEDSAVYLCASIQGGRLAGGPSVRTDEQFFGPGTRLTVL.

This clonotype was detected a few times. The V and J genes are TRBV3-1 and TRBJ2-1; 7 nucleotides agree with TRBD2. CDR1 is LGHDT and CDR2 is YNNKEL in the germline V gene (reference sequence). The CDR3 runs to 14 residues. The junction had 10 bases not matched to a gene; V was cut back by 6 bases and J by 8 bases. CDR3 residues: CASRHTTGGDEQFF. The CDR3 region has the DNA TGTGCCAGCAGACATACGACGGGGGGTGATGAGCAGTTCTTC.

This clonotype was counted only a few times. J is TRBJ2-1 and V is TRBV5-6, with 8 positions matching TRBD1. CDR3 size: 15 residues. The germline CDR1 and CDR2 sequences are SGHDT and YYEEEE. V dropped 4 bases and J dropped 3; count of bases not matched to a gene: 6. CDR3 protein: CASSRSGQGYNEQFF. The CDR3 nucleotides read TGTGCCAGCAGCCGATCCGGACAGGGCTACAATGAGCAGTTCTTC.

A remark on this clonotype: Because the CDR3 is missing its conserved closing phenylalanine or tryptophan, this is likely a read error. V and J are TRBV5-1 and TRBJ2-5; D is possibly TRBD2 (5 bases). With the DNA end fitting TRBJ2-1 better, the J assignment may be wrong. Germline values: CDR1 SGHRS, CDR2 YFSETQ. This CDR3 has 13 amino acids. CDR3 amino acids: CASSPAGRETQFC. The CDR3 coding sequence is TGCGCCAGCAGCCCGGCGGGTAGGGAGACCCAGTTCTGC.

This clonotype has a handful of counts. This sequence joins TRBV10-2 and TRBJ2-2; TRBD1 agrees at 10 bases. CDR1 is WSHSY, CDR2 SAAADI, per germline. This CDR3 comprises 15 residues. V shed 7 bases, J shed 7 bases, and the junction held 9 bases outside the gene matches. CDR3 region: CASIHGTGENGELFF. For the CDR3, the DNA is TGCGCCAGCATACACGGGACAGGGGAAAACGGGGAGCTGTTTTTT.